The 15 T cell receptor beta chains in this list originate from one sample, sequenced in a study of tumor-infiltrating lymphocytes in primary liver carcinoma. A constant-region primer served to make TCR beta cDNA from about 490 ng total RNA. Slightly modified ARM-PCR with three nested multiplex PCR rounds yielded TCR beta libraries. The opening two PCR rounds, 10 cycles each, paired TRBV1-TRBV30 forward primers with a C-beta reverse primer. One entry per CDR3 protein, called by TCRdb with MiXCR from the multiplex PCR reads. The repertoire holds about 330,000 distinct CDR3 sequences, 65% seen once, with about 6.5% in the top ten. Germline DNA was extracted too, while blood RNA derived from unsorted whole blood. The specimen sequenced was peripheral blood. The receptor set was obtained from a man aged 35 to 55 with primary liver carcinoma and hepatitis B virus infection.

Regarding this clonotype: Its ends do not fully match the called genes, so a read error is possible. CDR3 amino acids: CASSTPGTAAVF. For the CDR3, the DNA is TGTGCCAGCAGCACTCCTGGCACTGCCGCTGTCTTT. The chain joins TRBV11-2 to TRBJ1-1; D ambiguous. Germline V gives CDR1 SGHAT, CDR2 FQNNGV. CDR3 length: 12 residues.

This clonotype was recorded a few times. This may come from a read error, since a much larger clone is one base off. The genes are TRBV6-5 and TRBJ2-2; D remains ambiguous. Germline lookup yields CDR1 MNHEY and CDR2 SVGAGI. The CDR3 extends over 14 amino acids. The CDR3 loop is CARSYEPALRELFF. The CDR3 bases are TGTGCCAGAAGTTACGAGCCGGCTCTAAGGGAGCTGTTTTTT.

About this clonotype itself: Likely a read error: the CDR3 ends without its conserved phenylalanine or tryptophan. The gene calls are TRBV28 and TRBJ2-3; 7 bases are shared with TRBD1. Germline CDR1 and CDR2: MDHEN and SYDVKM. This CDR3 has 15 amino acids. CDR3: CASSNRGLGTDTQYL. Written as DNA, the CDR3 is TGTGCCAGCAGTAACAGGGGATTAGGCACAGATACTCAGTATTTA.

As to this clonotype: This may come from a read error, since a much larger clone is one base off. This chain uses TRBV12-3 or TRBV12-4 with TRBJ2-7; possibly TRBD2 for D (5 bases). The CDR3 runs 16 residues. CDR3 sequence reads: CASTLLGMEALYEQYF. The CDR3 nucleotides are TGTGCCAGCACTTTATTGGGTATGGAGGCTCTCTACGAGCAGTACTTC.

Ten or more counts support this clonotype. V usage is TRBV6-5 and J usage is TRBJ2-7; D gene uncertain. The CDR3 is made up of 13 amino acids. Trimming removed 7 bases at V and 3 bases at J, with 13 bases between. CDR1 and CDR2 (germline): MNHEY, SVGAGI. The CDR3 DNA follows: TGTGCCAGCAAGGATCCAGGAAACTACGAGCAGTACTTC. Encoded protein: CASKDPGNYEQYF.

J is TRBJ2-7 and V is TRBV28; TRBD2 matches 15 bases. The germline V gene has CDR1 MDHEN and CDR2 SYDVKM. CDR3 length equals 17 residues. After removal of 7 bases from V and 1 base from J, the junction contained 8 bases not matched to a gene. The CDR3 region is CASTEGLAGGYSYEQYF. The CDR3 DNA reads TGTGCCAGCACCGAAGGACTAGCGGGAGGGTATTCCTACGAGCAGTACTTC.

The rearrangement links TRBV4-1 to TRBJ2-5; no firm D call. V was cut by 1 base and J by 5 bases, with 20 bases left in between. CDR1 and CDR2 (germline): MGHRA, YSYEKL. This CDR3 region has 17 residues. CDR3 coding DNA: TGCGCCAGCAGCCAAGGTTCTGCGGTAGGACCGTCTGAGACCCAGTACTTC. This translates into CASSQGSAVGPSETQYF.

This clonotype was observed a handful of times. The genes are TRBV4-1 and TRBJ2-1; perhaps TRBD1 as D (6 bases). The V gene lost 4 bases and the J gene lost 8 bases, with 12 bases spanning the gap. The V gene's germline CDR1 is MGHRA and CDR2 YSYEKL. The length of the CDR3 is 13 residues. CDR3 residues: CASSPSQGHEQFF. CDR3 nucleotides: TGCGCCAGCAGCCCTTCACAGGGCCATGAGCAGTTCTTC.

In DNA, the CDR3 is TGCGCCAGCAGTGGGGTCCAGGGGGCCTTCTCTGGGGCCAACGTCCTGACTTTC. It is translated as CASSGVQGAFSGANVLTF. This chain links TRBV10-1 with TRBJ2-6; 8 bases agree with TRBD1. Germline CDR1 WNHNN, CDR2 SYGVQD (reference sequence). J lost 0 bases, V lost 4 bases, and 8 bases had no gene match. The CDR3 is 18 residues long.

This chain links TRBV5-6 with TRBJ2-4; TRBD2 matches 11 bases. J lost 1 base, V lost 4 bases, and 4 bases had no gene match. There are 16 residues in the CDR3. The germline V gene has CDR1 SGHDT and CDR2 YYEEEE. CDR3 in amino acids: CASSRLAGGAKNIQYF. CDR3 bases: TGTGCCAGCAGCAGATTAGCGGGAGGGGCCAAAAACATTCAGTACTTC.

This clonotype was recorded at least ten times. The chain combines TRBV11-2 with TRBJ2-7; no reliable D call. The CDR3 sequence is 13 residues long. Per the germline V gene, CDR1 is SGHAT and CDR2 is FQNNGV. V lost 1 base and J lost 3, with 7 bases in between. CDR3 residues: CASSLAHLYEQYF. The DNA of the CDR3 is TGTGCCAGCAGCTTAGCCCACCTCTACGAGCAGTACTTC.

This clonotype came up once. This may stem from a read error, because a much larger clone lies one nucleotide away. CDR3 residues: CASSQEGEPYF. In nucleotides, the CDR3 is TGCGCCAGCAGCCAAGAGGGAGAGCCGTACTTC. The J gene is TRBJ2-7, the V gene TRBV4-1, with D possibly being TRBD2 (5 bases). In germline, CDR1 is MGHRA, CDR2 YSYEKL. This CDR3 contains 11 residues.

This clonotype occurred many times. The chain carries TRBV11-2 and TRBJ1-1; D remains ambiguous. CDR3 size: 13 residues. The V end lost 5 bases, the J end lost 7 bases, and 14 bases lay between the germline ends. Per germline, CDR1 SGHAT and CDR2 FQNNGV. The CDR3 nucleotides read TGTGCCAGCAGCCCCTCCTCAAGATTTGAAGCTTTCTTT. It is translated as CASSPSSRFEAFF.

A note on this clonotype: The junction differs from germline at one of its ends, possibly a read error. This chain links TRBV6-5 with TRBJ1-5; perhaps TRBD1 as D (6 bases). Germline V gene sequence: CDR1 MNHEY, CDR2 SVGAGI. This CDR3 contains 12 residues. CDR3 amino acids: CASSTGSQPQRF. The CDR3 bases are TGTGCTAGCAGTACAGGGAGTCAGCCCCAGCGTTTT.

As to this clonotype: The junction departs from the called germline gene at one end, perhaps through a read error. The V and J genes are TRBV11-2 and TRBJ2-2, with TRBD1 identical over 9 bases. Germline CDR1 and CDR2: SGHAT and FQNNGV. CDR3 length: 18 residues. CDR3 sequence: CVSSTLPPGTGRTGELFF. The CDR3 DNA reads TGTGTCAGCAGCACGCTCCCCCCCGGGACAGGGAGGACCGGGGAGCTGTTTTTT.